The 31 T cell receptor beta chains below come from one sample, sequenced in a study of blood T cell repertoires in COVID-19. Sequencing was performed with immunoSEQ multiplex PCR; in TCRdb, only in-frame clones are kept and a portion is missing. This sample has more than 95,000 clones; over 75% occur once, and the top ten carry about 1.7%. Material: peripheral blood. The receptor source for this set is a man in his sixties with acute or convalescent COVID-19.

The chain carries TRBV4-2 and TRBJ2-6; 9 bases are a match to TRBD1. Trimming took 3 bases from V and 0 from J; bases not matched to a gene: 12. The germline V gene encodes CDR1 LGHNA and CDR2 YNFKEQ. The length of the CDR3 is 20 residues. As DNA, the CDR3 is TGTGCCAGCAGCCAGAGGGGGGACAGGGTCCGATTCTCTGGGGCCAACGTCCTGACTTTC. It yields the protein CASSQRGDRVRFSGANVLTF.

This clone was counted a few times. The V gene is TRBV3-1 (or the pseudogene TRBV3-2), the J gene TRBJ2-7, with 7 bases fitting TRBD1. The V gene's germline CDR1 is LGHDT and CDR2 YNNKEL (reference sequence). V lost 2 bases and J lost 6; bases outside the gene matches: 4. The CDR3 sequence is 13 residues long. The CDR3, as DNA: TGTGCCAGCAGCCAAATCTCAGGGGGCGAGCAGTACTTC. This encodes CASSQISGGEQYF.

This chain links TRBV30 with TRBJ1-2; the match to TRBD1 covers 9 bases. J was trimmed by 2 bases and V by 5 bases; bases with no gene match: 3. CDR1 and CDR2 (germline): GTSNPN, SVGIG (reference sequence). This CDR3 region has 13 residues. CDR3 loop: CAWGTGNNYGYTF. Written as DNA, the CDR3 is TGTGCCTGGGGGACAGGGAACAACTATGGCTACACCTTC.

This clone came up a few times. This chain connects TRBV6-5 to TRBJ2-1; D not resolved. Germline-derived CDR1 and CDR2 are MNHEY and SVGAGI. This CDR3 spans 11 amino acids. The V end was cut by 3 bases, the J end by 8 bases, with 5 bases between. CDR3 nucleotide sequence: TGTGCCAGCAGTTATTTAGATGAGCAGTTCTTC. Translating it yields CASSYLDEQFF.

The V and J genes are TRBV12-3 or TRBV12-4 and TRBJ1-2, with D unresolved. Trimming stripped 3 bases from V and 6 bases from J, with 11 bases between. This CDR3 spans 13 amino acids. Here the CDR3 reads CASSLRDYNGYTF. The DNA of the CDR3 is TGTGCCAGCAGTTTGAGGGATTACAATGGCTACACCTTC.

The chain uses TRBV10-3 and TRBJ2-1; 8 bases fit TRBD2. CDR1 and CDR2 from the germline V gene are ENHRY and SYGVKD. The ends lost 4 bases at V and 6 bases at J; junction bases unmatched: 11. There are 16 residues in the CDR3. For the CDR3, the DNA is TGTGCCATCAGTGTAGCGTGGCGGGGGGCCGCCAATGAGCAGTTCTTC. Translated: CAISVAWRGAANEQFF.

V is TRBV5-1 and J is TRBJ1-2; D is possibly TRBD1 (5 bases). Trimming took off 4 bases at V and 5 bases at J, with 15 bases between the two ends. Germline loops: CDR1 SGHRS, CDR2 YFSETQ. The CDR3 has 14 amino acids. The CDR3 is CASSTHQGTYGYTF. The CDR3 nucleotides are TGCGCCAGCAGCACTCACCAGGGTACTTATGGCTACACCTTC.

The CDR3 DNA follows: TGTGCCAGCAGCCCTCGGGGGGCAGGGGGCGCCTATGGCTACACCTTC. This translates into CASSPRGAGGAYGYTF. V and J are TRBV3-1 (or the pseudogene TRBV3-2) and TRBJ1-2; 8 positions agree with TRBD1. The CDR3 has 16 amino acids. V was clipped by 4 bases and J by 4 bases; unmatched bases: 11. Germline V gene lookup returns CDR1 LGHDT and CDR2 YNNKEL (reference sequence).

J is TRBJ1-1 and V is TRBV6-2 or TRBV6-3; 8 nucleotides align to TRBD1. Per the germline V gene, CDR1 is MNHEY and CDR2 is SVGEGT. V gave up 0 bases and J gave up 3 bases; unmatched junction bases: 6. The CDR3 spans 16 residues. The CDR3 coding sequence is TGTGCCAGCAGTTACTCGATTAACAGGGGGGACACTGAAGCTTTCTTT. Protein: CASSYSINRGDTEAFF.

Here the CDR3 reads CAWDRGHFYGYTF. CDR3 sequence (DNA): TGTGCCTGGGACAGGGGGCATTTCTATGGCTACACCTTC. The chain is built from TRBV30 and TRBJ1-2; 10 bases map to TRBD1. CDR3 length: 13 amino acids. The germline V gene encodes CDR1 GTSNPN and CDR2 SVGIG (reference sequence). Trimming at V came to 5 bases and at J to 4 bases, leaving 4 bases not matched to a gene.

This sequence joins TRBV5-1 and TRBJ1-4; maybe TRBD1 (5 bases). The CDR3 length is 14 residues. Trimming shortened V by 0 bases and J by 7 bases, and 10 bases separated the two germline ends. Germline V gives CDR1 SGHRS, CDR2 YFSETQ. CDR3 amino acids: CASSLERGGEKLFF. CDR3 bases: TGCGCCAGCAGCTTGGAAAGGGGCGGTGAAAAACTGTTTTTT.

This chain connects TRBV6-5 to TRBJ1-1, with 7 bases matching TRBD1. CDR3 length equals 15 residues. V lost 3 bases to trimming and J lost 0 bases; unmatched junction nucleotides: 4. Per germline, CDR1 MNHEY and CDR2 SVGAGI. In DNA form, the CDR3 reads TGTGCCAGCAGTTATGCGGGACAGCTGAACACTGAAGCTTTCTTT. Amino acid sequence: CASSYAGQLNTEAFF.

The chain uses TRBV14 and TRBJ1-3; D may be TRBD1 (5 bases). The CDR3 is made up of 16 amino acids. Trimming took 0 bases from V and 0 from J, leaving 9 bases between them. Germline CDR1 reads SGHDN; CDR2 reads FVKESK. The CDR3 loop is CASSQDWGGSGNTIYF. The DNA of the CDR3 is TGTGCCAGCAGCCAAGATTGGGGGGGCTCTGGAAACACCATATATTTT.

V and J are TRBV11-3 and TRBJ2-2; tentatively, D is TRBD2 (5 bases). V gave up 1 base and J gave up 0 bases, with 9 bases separating them. CDR1 is SGHNT and CDR2 is YENEEA in the germline V gene. The CDR3 contains 16 residues. CDR3 nucleotide sequence: TGTGCCAGCAGCTTAGTGGCGGGCGCGAACACCGGGGAGCTGTTTTTT. Translated: CASSLVAGANTGELFF.

The sample holds one count of this clone. The chain uses TRBV28 and TRBJ1-3, with D unclear. The germline gives CDR1 MDHEN, CDR2 SYDVKM. Trimming took 2 bases from V and 3 from J, leaving 8 bases between them. The CDR3 has 14 amino acids. CDR3 sequence reads: CASSLVGGGNTIYF. In DNA form, the CDR3 reads TGTGCCAGCAGTTTAGTAGGCGGTGGAAACACCATATATTTT.

The rearrangement uses TRBV5-1 and TRBJ1-2; 8 bases line up with TRBD1. The germline V gene encodes CDR1 SGHRS and CDR2 YFSETQ. V shed 4 bases and J 8 bases; nucleotides not matched to a gene: 4. This CDR3 has 12 residues. The CDR3 nucleotides read TGCGCCAGCAGCAACGGACAGGGAGGCTACACCTTC. Translating gives CASSNGQGGYTF.

The chain carries TRBV19 and TRBJ1-2; 7 bases align to TRBD1. The CDR3 covers 14 residues. V shed 5 bases, J shed 0 bases, and the junction held 3 bases outside the gene matches. Germline values: CDR1 LNHDA, CDR2 SQIVND (reference sequence). CDR3 in amino acids: CASSVGTANYGYTF. CDR3 nucleotide sequence: TGTGCCAGTAGTGTCGGGACAGCTAACTATGGCTACACCTTC.

CDR3 protein: CASGVGGYNEQFF. The CDR3 DNA sequence: TGTGCCAGCGGGGTAGGGGGCTACAATGAGCAGTTCTTC. The J gene is TRBJ2-1, the V gene TRBV11-2, with a weak D call TRBD1 (6 bases). The CDR3 length is 13 residues. Germline loops: CDR1 SGHAT, CDR2 FQNNGV. Trimming took 8 bases from V and 3 from J, leaving 11 bases between them.

This clone was recorded only once. The chain has TRBV10-3 and TRBJ1-1, with 8 nucleotides matching TRBD1. V shed 0 bases, J shed 5 bases, and the junction held 2 bases outside the gene matches. CDR1 and CDR2 (germline): ENHRY, SYGVKD. The CDR3 is 14 residues long. The chain's CDR3 is CAISESDRVTEAFF. Written as DNA, the CDR3 is TGTGCCATCAGTGAGTCGGACAGGGTGACTGAAGCTTTCTTT.

J is TRBJ1-1 and V is TRBV9; TRBD1 might be the D (6 bases). CDR3 size: 18 residues. Germline V gene data show CDR1 as SGDLS and CDR2 as YYNGEE. The V gene lost 0 bases and the J gene lost 3 bases, with 21 bases spanning the gap. CDR3 sequence reads: CASSVEAPGVGRDTEAFF. The CDR3 DNA reads as TGTGCCAGCAGCGTAGAGGCCCCAGGGGTGGGGAGGGACACTGAAGCTTTCTTT.

J is TRBJ1-1 and V is TRBV5-1; possibly TRBD1 for D (6 bases). Germline values: CDR1 SGHRS, CDR2 YFSETQ. V was clipped by 3 bases and J by 10 bases, with 22 bases between them. The CDR3 spans 15 residues. The CDR3 coding sequence is TGCGCCAGCAGCTCGGACAGTATTAGAACCGGAGGAGCTTTCTTT. Its protein is CASSSDSIRTGGAFF.

The CDR3 region is CASSEVGRDRGLVSNQPQHF. The CDR3 coding sequence is TGTGCCAGCAGTGAAGTGGGCCGGGACAGGGGGCTAGTAAGCAATCAGCCCCAGCATTTT. V and J are TRBV6-1 and TRBJ1-5, with 12 positions matching TRBD1. CDR1 and CDR2 from the germline V gene are MNHNS and SASEGT. This CDR3 has 20 residues. The V segment lost 1 base and the J segment 1 base; nucleotides outside the gene matches: 11.

This clone was recorded only once. The rearrangement uses TRBV19 and TRBJ2-7; no clear D gene. V was shortened by 1 base and J by 2 bases, with 9 bases between the two germline ends. The length of the CDR3 is 14 residues. CDR1 is LNHDA and CDR2 is SQIVND in the germline V gene (reference sequence). In DNA form, the CDR3 reads TGTGCCAGTAGTATAGGCGGCGGAGCCTACGAGCAGTACTTC. It encodes CASSIGGGAYEQYF.

In its sample, this clone was seen once. This chain links TRBV19 with TRBJ1-2; 8 bases fit TRBD1. Germline V lookup: CDR1 LNHDA, CDR2 SQIVND (reference sequence). The CDR3 covers 16 residues. The trim removed 5 bases at V and 2 bases at J, leaving 10 bases unmatched. CDR3 DNA sequence: TGTGCCAGTAGTCCGGACGACAGGGGTCGGAACTATGGCTACACCTTC. Translating gives CASSPDDRGRNYGYTF.

The V and J genes are TRBV7-9 and TRBJ1-4; 8 bases match TRBD1. V lost 3 bases and J lost 4; bases outside the gene matches: 4. There are 15 residues in the CDR3. CDR1 and CDR2 (germline): SEHNR, FQNEAQ (reference sequence). Written as DNA, the CDR3 is TGTGCCAGCAGCTTCAAAGGACAGGGTAATGAAAAACTGTTTTTT. This translates into CASSFKGQGNEKLFF.

Written as DNA, the CDR3 is TGTGCTAGTGGTTTAGGACAGGGGGCTGGCTACACCTTC. Its translation is CASGLGQGAGYTF. The chain recombines TRBV12-5 with TRBJ1-2, with TRBD1 identical over 11 bases. The CDR3 length is 13 residues. CDR1 and CDR2 (germline): LGHNT, FRNRAP. V trimming: 3 bases; J trimming: 7 bases; junction bases outside the gene matches: 1.

The rearrangement joins TRBV11-2 to TRBJ2-5, with TRBD2 matching 8 bases. The CDR3 sequence is 16 residues long. Germline trimming cut 5 bases from V and 2 bases from J; bases unmatched to any gene: 10. From germline, CDR1 is SGHAT and CDR2 FQNNGV. DNA for the CDR3: TGTGCCAGCAGCCAGCGGACTAGCTCGCAACAAGAGACCCAGTACTTC. The encoded protein is CASSQRTSSQQETQYF.

The V gene is TRBV19, the J gene TRBJ2-3; TRBD2 agrees at 8 bases. Germline-derived CDR1 and CDR2 are LNHDA and SQIVND (reference sequence). V was clipped by 7 bases and J by 6 bases; unmatched bases: 9. CDR3 length equals 14 residues. The CDR3 sequence is CASTSRGAGDTQYF. The CDR3 nucleotides are TGTGCCAGTACCTCGCGGGGGGCAGGGGATACGCAGTATTTT. Looking up the rest from reference TRBV19 and TRBJ2-3 gives the full variable domain: DGGITQSPKYLFRKEGQNVTLSCEQNLNHDAMYWYRQDPGQGLRLIYYSQIVNDFQKGDIAEGYSVSREKKESFPLTVTSAQKNPTAFYLCASTSRGAGDTQYFGPGTRLTVL.

The chain is built from TRBV5-6 and TRBJ2-7; 12 bases match TRBD1. Germline V gives CDR1 SGHDT, CDR2 YYEEEE. The CDR3 contains 14 residues. Trimming removed 4 bases from V and 7 bases from J; junction bases left unmatched: 6. The CDR3 loop reads CASSPGQGAREQYV. In nucleotides, the CDR3 is TGTGCCAGCAGCCCGGGACAGGGGGCGCGGGAGCAGTACGTC.

The rearrangement uses TRBV6-1 and TRBJ2-3; no clear D. With 0 bases removed from V and 1 base from J, the gap between germline ends came to 11 bases. The CDR3 sequence is 16 residues long. Germline V gene lookup returns CDR1 MNHNS and CDR2 SASEGT. The CDR3 nucleotides are TGTGCCAGCAGTGAAGCGCTCCAGGTCCGCACAGATACGCAGTATTTT. This sequence encodes CASSEALQVRTDTQYF.

This chain links TRBV7-9 with TRBJ2-7; the match to TRBD1 covers 9 bases. Unmatched junction bases numbered 12, after V lost 5 bases and J lost 1 base. The CDR3 is 17 amino acids. Germline CDR1 is SEHNR and CDR2 is FQNEAQ (reference sequence). The DNA of the CDR3 is TGTGCCAGCAGCCCCCTTCCCGGGACAGGGAAATCCTACGAGCAGTACTTC. Its translation is CASSPLPGTGKSYEQYF.